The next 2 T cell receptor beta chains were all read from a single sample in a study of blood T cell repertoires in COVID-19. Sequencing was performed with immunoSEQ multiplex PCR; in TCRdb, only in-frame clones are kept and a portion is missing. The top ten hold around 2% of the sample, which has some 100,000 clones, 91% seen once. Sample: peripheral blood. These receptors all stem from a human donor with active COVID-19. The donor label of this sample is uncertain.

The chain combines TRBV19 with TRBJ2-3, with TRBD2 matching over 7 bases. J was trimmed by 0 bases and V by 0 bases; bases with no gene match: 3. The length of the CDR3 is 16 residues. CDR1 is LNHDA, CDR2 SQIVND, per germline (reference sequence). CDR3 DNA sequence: TGTGCCAGTAGTATAGACAGCGGGGAGAGCACAGATACGCAGTATTTT. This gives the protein CASSIDSGESTDTQYF.

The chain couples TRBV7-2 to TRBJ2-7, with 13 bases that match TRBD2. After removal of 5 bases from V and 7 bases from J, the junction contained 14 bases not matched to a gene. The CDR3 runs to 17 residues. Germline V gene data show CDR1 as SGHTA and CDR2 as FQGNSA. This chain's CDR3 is CASSPGLAGVPTWEQYF. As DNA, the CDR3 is TGTGCCAGCAGCCCAGGACTAGCGGGGGTACCTACATGGGAGCAGTACTTC. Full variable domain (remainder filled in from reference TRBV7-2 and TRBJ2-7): GAGVSQSPSNKVTEKGKDVELRCDPISGHTALYWYRQSLGQGLEFLIYFQGNSAPDKSGLPSDRFSAERTGGSVSTLTIQRTQQEDSAVYLCASSPGLAGVPTWEQYFGPGTRLTVT.